This TCR beta chain was sequenced in a study of blood T cell repertoires in COVID-19. Libraries were prepared by immunoSEQ multiplex PCR; TCRdb keeps only in-frame clonotypes and omits some of them. This table has 350,000 or so clones, about 90% appearing once. This CDR3 region has 17 residues. Losses at the gene ends were 0 bases for V and 3 bases for J; bases not matched to a gene: 10. Germline V CDR1 and CDR2: LNHNV, YYDKDF (reference sequence). The chain couples TRBV15 to TRBJ2-7; 8 positions agree with TRBD2. The TCR sequence derives from a young woman who had been exposed to COVID-19. The sequenced material came from PBMCs or T cells enriched from blood (not recorded which). The CDR3 region is CATSREVDSGIVYEQYF. CDR3 DNA: TGTGCCACCAGCAGAGAGGTTGATAGCGGGATCGTCTACGAGCAGTACTTC. The entire variable domain, with the rest obtained from reference TRBV15 and TRBJ2-7, is as follows: DAMVIQNPRYQVTQFGKPVTLSCSQTLNHNVMYWYQQKSSQAPKLLFHYYDKDFNNEADTPDNFQSRRPNTSFCFLDIRSPGLGDTAMYLCATSREVDSGIVYEQYFGPGTRLTVT.